The clone carrying this T cell receptor (beta chain) was picked up one time. The source of the sample is a study of blood T cell repertoires in COVID-19. Overall study: Nucleic acid was either cDNA or gDNA, and it came from T cells, B-cell-depleted T cells, or PBMCs.

In the source study's methods: Nucleated cell counts were estimated from reference gene primer amplification. The table came from immunoSEQ multiplex PCR; TCRdb's copy has only in-frame clones and leaves some out. D and trimming were read from the DNA, whereas the V and J calls and clone size are those reported in that table. The sample gives about 170,000 clones, 89% of which show up once; roughly 0.77% is in the top ten. Those who participated ranged in age from about 18 to 95 years and resided in about two dozen US areas. Self-reported history from a screening survey and questionnaire set each donor's cohort. This TCR was sampled from a woman aged 18-29 years who had recovered from COVID-19. The material sequenced was PBMCs or T cells enriched from blood (not recorded which).

The CDR3 loop is CASSRREAGEQFF. The CDR3 DNA reads TGTGCCAGCAGCCGCCGGGAGGCCGGTGAGCAGTTCTTC. The chain is built from TRBV6-5 and TRBJ2-1, with 7 nucleotides matching TRBD2. J was trimmed by 9 bases and V by 6 bases; bases with no gene match: 8. This CDR3 is 13 amino acids long. The V gene's germline CDR1 is MNHEY and CDR2 SVGAGI.